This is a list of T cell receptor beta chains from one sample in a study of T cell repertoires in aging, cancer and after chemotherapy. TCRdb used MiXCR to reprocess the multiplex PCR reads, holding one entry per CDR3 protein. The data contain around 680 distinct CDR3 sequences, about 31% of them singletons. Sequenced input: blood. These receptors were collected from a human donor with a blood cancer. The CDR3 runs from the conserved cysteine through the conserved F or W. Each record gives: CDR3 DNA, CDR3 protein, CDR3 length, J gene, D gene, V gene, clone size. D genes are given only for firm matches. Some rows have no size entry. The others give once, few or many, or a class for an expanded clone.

CDR3 DNA: TGTGCCAGCAGTTTAGAACGACGGCCGTCCGGGACCCCCTACGAGCAGTACTTC
CDR3 protein: CASSLERRPSGTPYEQYF
CDR3 length: 18
J gene: TRBJ2-7
D gene: .
V gene: TRBV27
clone size: .

CDR3 DNA: TGTGCCAGCAGATGGGGTCTACAGGGAGTCTATGGCTACACCTTC
CDR3 protein: CASRWGLQGVYGYTF
CDR3 length: 15
J gene: TRBJ1-2
D gene: .
V gene: TRBV5-6
clone size: .

CDR3 DNA: TGTGCCAGCAGCTTGCAGGGGCGGACCTACGAGCAGTACTTC
CDR3 protein: CASSLQGRTYEQYF
CDR3 length: 14
J gene: TRBJ2-7
D gene: .
V gene: TRBV5-6
clone size: .

CDR3 DNA: TGTGCCAGCTCAGGCTCTAGCACAGATACGCAGTATTTT
CDR3 protein: CASSGSSTDTQYF
CDR3 length: 13
J gene: TRBJ2-3
D gene: .
V gene: TRBV18
clone size: .

CDR3 DNA: TGTGCCAGCAGGAAGGACAGGGGTGAAGCTTTCTTT
CDR3 protein: CASRKDRGEAFF
CDR3 length: 12
J gene: TRBJ1-1
D gene: TRBD1
V gene: TRBV6-1
clone size: few

CDR3 DNA: TGTGCCAGCAGTTTTTCGAGTATGGGGGAGACCCAGTACTTC
CDR3 protein: CASSFSSMGETQYF
CDR3 length: 14
J gene: TRBJ2-5
D gene: .
V gene: TRBV12-3/TRBV12-4
clone size: .

CDR3 DNA: TGTGCCACCGGGAACAATGAGCAGTTCTTC
CDR3 protein: CATGNNEQFF
CDR3 length: 10
J gene: TRBJ2-1
D gene: .
V gene: TRBV10-3
clone size: .

CDR3 DNA: TGTGCCAGCAGTGAAGCACCATGGACTAGGCGGTCTAGCACAGATACGCAGTATTTT
CDR3 protein: CASSEAPWTRRSSTDTQYF
CDR3 length: 19
J gene: TRBJ2-3
D gene: TRBD2
V gene: TRBV6-1
clone size: .

CDR3 DNA: TGTGCCACTACGACAGTGCCTCAAGAGACCCAGTACTTC
CDR3 protein: CATTTVPQETQYF
CDR3 length: 13
J gene: TRBJ2-5
D gene: .
V gene: TRBV5-4
clone size: .

CDR3 DNA: TGTGCCAGCAGTTACTTAAAAACCGGAGGAAGCACTAGCACAGATACGCAGTATTTT
CDR3 protein: CASSYLKTGGSTSTDTQYF
CDR3 length: 19
J gene: TRBJ2-3
D gene: .
V gene: TRBV6-2/TRBV6-3
clone size: .